A selection of T cell receptor beta chains follows, all from one sample in a study of early T cells in non-severe SARS-CoV-2 infection. Using its own MiXCR run on the 5' RACE reads, TCRdb lists one record per CDR3 protein. The table has 98,000 or so distinct CDR3 sequences, roughly 12% seen once; the top ten hold approximately 3.1%. Input material: whole blood. The receptors shown here come from an adult who was a healthcare worker with PCR-confirmed SARS-CoV-2 infection or an uninfected control (not recorded which). Each CDR3 is given with its conserved first and last residue. Fields, in order: clone size, V gene, J gene, D gene, CDR3 DNA, CDR3 protein. A D gene is named only where the DNA matches it firmly. Expanded clones are given a class, and other clones once, few, many or no size at all.

NA	TRBV20-1	TRBJ2-1	TRBD2	TGCAGTGCTAGTGCACCTAGCGGGAGGGTTTCCTACAATGAGCAGTTCTTC	CSASAPSGRVSYNEQFF
few	TRBV6-2/TRBV6-3	TRBJ1-5	NA	TGTGCCAGCAGTCGCTTCAAACTGTGGAGAGGTCAGCCCCAGCATTTT	CASSRFKLWRGQPQHF
NA	TRBV4-1	TRBJ1-2	NA	TGCGCCAGCAGCCAAGTAGTGGCAGGCGAAGGCTACACCTTC	CASSQVVAGEGYTF
NA	TRBV9	TRBJ2-1	TRBD2	TGTGCCAGCAGCGTATCCCCCCAGGTTAGCGGGGGGGCAGGTGAGCAGTTCTTC	CASSVSPQVSGGAGEQFF
NA	TRBV10-3	TRBJ1-2	TRBD1	TGTGCCATCACCGGGACAGGGGTGAACTATGGCTACACCTTC	CAITGTGVNYGYTF
NA	TRBV28	TRBJ1-2	NA	TGTGTCAGCAGAAGAGGGGGGGTCTATGGCTACACCTTC	CVSRRGGVYGYTF
few	TRBV10-2	TRBJ1-5	NA	TGCGCCAGCAGGCAGTTATTAAATCAGCCCCAGCATTTT	CASRQLLNQPQHF
many	TRBV20-1	TRBJ2-1	TRBD2	TGCAGTGCTAGAGATGGGACTAGGGGTTACAATGAGCAGTTCTTC	CSARDGTRGYNEQFF
NA	TRBV29-1	TRBJ2-5	NA	TGCAGCGTTTCTCGGAATCAAGAGACCCAGTACTTC	CSVSRNQETQYF
few	TRBV6-5	TRBJ1-2	TRBD1	TGTGCCAGCACCCCGACAGGGAACTATGGCTACACCTTC	CASTPTGNYGYTF
NA	TRBV11-2	TRBJ2-2	NA	TGTGCCAGCAGCTTAGATCCCGGGGGTAGGACCGGGGAGCTGTTTTTT	CASSLDPGGRTGELFF
NA	TRBV7-9	TRBJ1-1	NA	TGTGCCAGCAGCACTCGGCAGAGCAGCCGGAACACTGAAGCTTTCTTT	CASSTRQSSRNTEAFF
NA	TRBV4-1	TRBJ2-7	TRBD1	TGCGCCAGCAGCCAAGGGTTGACGGGACAGGGGACCTACGAGCAGTACTTC	CASSQGLTGQGTYEQYF
many	TRBV4-2	TRBJ1-1	NA	TGTGCCAGCAGCCAAGATCCTACAGTGAACACTGAAGCTTTCTTT	CASSQDPTVNTEAFF
few	TRBV29-1	TRBJ1-3	NA	TGCAGCGTTGATGGACAGCGCTCTGGAAACACCATATATTTT	CSVDGQRSGNTIYF
few	TRBV4-2	TRBJ2-7	TRBD1	TGTGCCAGCAGCCTTCTCCCCCGGACAGGTCCCTACGAGCAGTACTTC	CASSLLPRTGPYEQYF
NA	TRBV11-3	TRBJ2-5	NA	TGTGCCAGCAGCTTAGGGGCCTTACAAGAGACCCAGTACTTC	CASSLGALQETQYF
few	TRBV28	TRBJ2-4	NA	TGTGCCAGCAGTCTAGGCCCGTCCAAAAACATTCAGTACTTC	CASSLGPSKNIQYF
NA	TRBV3-1	TRBJ1-2	NA	TGTGCCAGCAGCCAAGCTGGAGGAAACTATGGCTACACCTTC	CASSQAGGNYGYTF
few	TRBV30	TRBJ2-7	TRBD1	TGTGCCCGGAAGGGGGCCTCCTACGAGCAGTACTTC	CARKGASYEQYF
few	TRBV11-2	TRBJ2-3	NA	TGTGCCAGCAGCTTCGGGGGTGGTACAGATACGCAGTATTTT	CASSFGGGTDTQYF
NA	TRBV29-1	TRBJ1-3	NA	TGCAGCGCCCTGACAGGCCTCTCTGGAAACACCATATATTTT	CSALTGLSGNTIYF
NA	TRBV9	TRBJ2-1	TRBD2	TGTGCCAGCAGCGTAGATAGAGCGGGGGAATACAATGAGCAGTTCTTC	CASSVDRAGEYNEQFF
many	TRBV6-6	TRBJ1-5	NA	TGTGCCAGCACCCTTTGGACTTCGAATCAGCCCCAGCATTTT	CASTLWTSNQPQHF
NA	TRBV12-3/TRBV12-4	TRBJ1-6	TRBD1	TGTGCCAGCAGCCCAGGGGGGGCCAGTTCGGTTTCACCCCTCCACTTT	CASSPGGASSVSPLHF
NA	TRBV18	TRBJ1-1	NA	TGTGCCAGCTCACGACTAACTGGGAACACTGAAGCTTTCTTT	CASSRLTGNTEAFF
NA	TRBV5-1	TRBJ2-7	TRBD1	TGCGCCAGCAGCTCAGGACAGGGGGCTTCGGGCGAGCAGTACTTC	CASSSGQGASGEQYF
NA	TRBV5-4	TRBJ2-5	NA	TGTGCCAACAGTCTAAGCAGGTCGGAGACCCAGTACTTC	CANSLSRSETQYF
few	TRBV18	TRBJ1-4	NA	TGTGCCAGCTCAAGGGCTAATGAAAAACTGTTTTTT	CASSRANEKLFF
few	TRBV28	TRBJ2-7	NA	TGTGCCAGCAGTTTATTGGGGGGAGACGAGCAGTACTTC	CASSLLGGDEQYF
few	TRBV5-5	TRBJ2-2	TRBD1	TGTGCCAGCAGCTTGGGGGACAGCTTCACCGGGGAGCTGTTTTTT	CASSLGDSFTGELFF
NA	TRBV11-2	TRBJ2-7	NA	TGTGCCAGCAGCTCGCGGACCGAGAATTCCTACGAGCAGTACTTC	CASSSRTENSYEQYF
few	TRBV7-9	TRBJ2-1	TRBD2	TGTGCCAGCAGCTTACCACTAGCGGGAGGGCAGAGAACCTACAATGAGCAGTTCTTC	CASSLPLAGGQRTYNEQFF
many	TRBV9	TRBJ1-5	NA	TGTGCCAGCAGCGTATTCTGGCCCCCCAATCAGCCCCAGCATTTT	CASSVFWPPNQPQHF
few	TRBV4-1	TRBJ2-2	NA	TGCGCCAGCAGCCAAGGGCCTAGCAAAGTCGGGGAGCTGTTTTTT	CASSQGPSKVGELFF
NA	TRBV12-5	TRBJ1-6	TRBD1	TGTGCTAGTGGTTTGAGGACAGGGAGAGGTTCACCCCTCCACTTT	CASGLRTGRGSPLHF
few	TRBV7-6	TRBJ2-3	NA	TGTGCCAGCAGCTTAGGTACAGGGTTCATCCGCACAGATACGCAGTATTTT	CASSLGTGFIRTDTQYF
few	TRBV28	TRBJ1-5	NA	TGTGCCAGCAGTTTTGAGGGCATGGTTAGTCAGCCCCAGCATTTT	CASSFEGMVSQPQHF
many	TRBV5-6	TRBJ1-1	TRBD1	TGTGCCAGCAGACGACAGGGCCGCATGAACACTGAAGCTTTCTTT	CASRRQGRMNTEAFF